Below are 31 T cell receptor beta chains sequenced from a single sample in a study of CD8+CD57+ T cells in acquired aplastic anemia. TCR beta VDJ and CDR3 profiles were obtained from a genomic DNA template. Each CDR3 protein gets one entry after TCRdb re-called the reads with MiXCR. The sample has approximately 200,000 distinct CDR3 sequences; around 59% are singletons. The sequencing input was sorted CD4+, CD8+, or CD8+CD57+ T cells (not recorded which) from PBMCs. These receptors were taken from a human donor in good health, serving as a control.

The chain joins TRBV7-3 to TRBJ2-1, with 8 nucleotides matching TRBD2. Germline CDR1 SGHTA, CDR2 FQGTGA. Trimming at V came to 3 bases and at J to 7 bases, leaving 8 bases not matched to a gene. This CDR3 comprises 15 residues. The DNA for the CDR3 is TGTGCCAGCAGCTTGGGGGACGCGGGGGGTAATGAGCAGTTCTTC. This gives the protein CASSLGDAGGNEQFF. Full variable domain (rest looked up from reference TRBV7-3 and TRBJ2-1): GAGVSQTPSNKVTEKGKYVELRCDPISGHTALYWYRQSLGQGPEFLIYFQGTGAADDSGLPNDRFFAVRPEGSVSTLKIQRTERGDSAVYLCASSLGDAGGNEQFFGPGTRLTVL.

This clonotype has a count of ten or more. Relative to the germline gene, one junction end is altered; a read error may explain this. The chain uses TRBV7-7 and TRBJ1-5; TRBD1 matches at 12 bases. Per the germline V gene, CDR1 is SSHAT and CDR2 is FNYEAQ (reference sequence). The CDR3 contains 17 residues. CDR3 loop: CASSLVSGTGGGQPQHF. The CDR3, as DNA: TGTGCTAGCAGCTTAGTTAGCGGGACAGGGGGCGGTCAGCCCCAGCATTTT.

This clonotype was seen at least ten times. The chain is built from TRBV5-1 and TRBJ2-1; perhaps TRBD2 as D (7 bases). The V gene lost 7 bases and the J gene lost 0 bases, with 8 bases spanning the gap. From germline, CDR1 is SGHRS and CDR2 YFSETQ. This CDR3 region has 13 residues. Here the CDR3 reads CASGGASYNEQFF. Written as DNA, the CDR3 is TGCGCCAGCGGGGGGGCCTCCTACAATGAGCAGTTCTTC. The full variable domain, completed using reference TRBV5-1 and TRBJ2-1, is KAGVTQTPRYLIKTRGQQVTLSCSPISGHRSVSWYQQTPGQGLQFLFEYFSETQRNKGNFPGRFSGRQFSNSRSEMNVSTLELGDSALYLCASGGASYNEQFFGPGTRLTVL.

J is TRBJ2-7 and V is TRBV7-8, with D hard to call. Germline V CDR1 and CDR2: SGHVS, FQNEAQ. The CDR3 contains 13 residues. With 2 bases removed from V and 0 bases from J, the gap between germline ends came to 5 bases. CDR3 amino acids: CASSLFDSYEQYF. CDR3 bases: TGTGCCAGCAGCTTATTTGACTCCTACGAGCAGTACTTC.

The J gene is TRBJ2-5, the V gene TRBV7-2, with 8 bases identical to TRBD2. The CDR3 spans 14 residues. V lost 4 bases, J lost 3 bases, and 4 bases stayed unmatched. CDR1 is SGHTA and CDR2 is FQGNSA in the germline V gene. CDR3 protein: CASSSGLVEETQYF. CDR3 nucleotides: TGTGCCAGCAGCTCGGGACTAGTAGAAGAGACCCAGTACTTC.

The rearrangement links TRBV12-3 or TRBV12-4 to TRBJ2-2; 8 positions match TRBD2. The length of the CDR3 is 14 residues. V shed 3 bases and J 5 bases; nucleotides not matched to a gene: 2. The CDR3 is CASSFAGGTGELFF. For the CDR3, the DNA is TGTGCCAGCAGTTTTGCGGGGGGTACCGGGGAGCTGTTTTTT.

Remarks on this clonotype: At one boundary the junction diverges from the germline segment, which might be a read error. The chain is built from TRBV7-3 and TRBJ2-3, with TRBD2 matching over 8 bases. Per germline, CDR1 SGHTA and CDR2 FQGTGA. The CDR3 has 14 amino acids. In nucleotides, the CDR3 is TGTGCCGGCAGCTCAACGGGGGGGCCAGATACGCAGTATTTT. Protein sequence: CAGSSTGGPDTQYF.

This clonotype was detected only a few times. The junction departs from germline at one end; a sequencing error may be responsible. The chain employs TRBV20-1 and TRBJ2-2, with 7 bases aligning to TRBD1. This CDR3 contains 14 residues. CDR1 and CDR2 from the germline V gene are DFQATT and SNEGSKA (reference sequence). The CDR3 spells CSATLTGRAGELFF. In DNA form, the CDR3 reads TGCAGCGCTACTTTGACAGGGCGTGCCGGGGAGCTGTTTTTT.

There are a few counts of this clonotype. The chain couples TRBV7-3 to TRBJ2-5; 11 nucleotides agree with TRBD1. The CDR3 is made up of 15 amino acids. CDR1 and CDR2 (germline): SGHTA, FQGTGA. V lost 5 bases and J lost 7; bases outside the gene matches: 9. Here the CDR3 reads CASSQDGTGGATQYF. The CDR3 DNA is TGTGCCAGCAGCCAAGACGGGACAGGGGGGGCGACCCAGTACTTC.

The chain employs TRBV20-1 and TRBJ2-7; 7 nucleotides agree with TRBD1. The germline CDR1 and CDR2 sequences are DFQATT and SNEGSKA (reference sequence). The CDR3 loop spans 13 amino acids. V lost 3 bases and J lost 2; bases outside the gene matches: 4. CDR3 region: CSARGDSPYEQYF. DNA of the CDR3: TGCAGTGCTAGGGGGGACAGCCCCTACGAGCAGTACTTC.

This clonotype was observed once. The V call is TRBV15, the J call TRBJ2-7, with 10 bases fitting TRBD1. Trimming took 8 bases from V and 9 from J; bases not matched to a gene: 1. The CDR3 has 10 residues. The germline V gene has CDR1 LNHNV and CDR2 YYDKDF (reference sequence). The CDR3 DNA reads as TGTGCCACCGGGGACAGGGGGCAGTACTTC. Amino acid sequence: CATGDRGQYF.

The V and J genes are TRBV2 and TRBJ1-5; 7 nucleotides align to TRBD1. The CDR3 has 17 amino acids. Germline values: CDR1 SNHLY, CDR2 FYNNEI. V trimming: 0 bases; J trimming: 3 bases; junction bases outside the gene matches: 8. CDR3 sequence: CASSEARGLRVNQPQHF. As DNA, the CDR3 is TGTGCCAGCAGTGAAGCGAGGGGGCTCAGGGTCAATCAGCCCCAGCATTTT.

V gene TRBV5-5 combines with J gene TRBJ1-5; 11 nucleotides align to TRBD1. This CDR3 is 15 amino acids long. The germline V gene encodes CDR1 SGHKS and CDR2 YYEKEE (reference sequence). The ends lost 5 bases at V and 6 bases at J; junction bases unmatched: 7. This chain's CDR3 is CASSPGQGVIQPQHF. DNA for the CDR3: TGTGCCAGCAGTCCGGGACAGGGGGTCATTCAGCCCCAGCATTTT. The whole variable domain, filled in from reference TRBV5-5 and TRBJ1-5, reads DAGVTQSPTHLIKTRGQQVTLRCSPISGHKSVSWYQQVLGQGPQFIFQYYEKEERGRGNFPDRFSARQFPNYSSELNVNALLLGDSALYLCASSPGQGVIQPQHFGDGTRLSIL.

The chain carries TRBV7-2 and TRBJ1-5; 9 bases fit TRBD1. This CDR3 has 15 residues. Per the germline V gene, CDR1 is SGHTA and CDR2 is FQGNSA. Trimming at V came to 4 bases and at J to 4 bases, leaving 5 bases not matched to a gene. The CDR3 protein is CASSSGQGRNQPQHF. As DNA, the CDR3 is TGTGCCAGCAGCTCGGGACAGGGTAGAAATCAGCCCCAGCATTTT.

The V call is TRBV10-3, the J call TRBJ1-6; 7 bases align to TRBD1. The V gene's germline CDR1 is ENHRY and CDR2 SYGVKD. V was pared by 10 bases and J by 7 bases, with 13 bases of the junction left unmatched. The CDR3 sequence is 15 residues long. CDR3 DNA sequence: TGTGCCAGCAGACCCAAGACAGGGAGCAATTCACCCCTCCACTTT. The encoded protein is CASRPKTGSNSPLHF.

This rearrangement joins TRBV7-8 to TRBJ2-1, with no clear D. The CDR3 is made up of 13 amino acids. V gave up 0 bases and J gave up 6 bases, with 6 bases separating them. Germline CDR1 is SGHVS and CDR2 is FQNEAQ. The CDR3, as DNA: TGTGCCAGCAGCTTAGCTAGCATCAATGAGCAGTTCTTC. Its protein product is CASSLASINEQFF. The entire variable domain, with the rest obtained from reference TRBV7-8 and TRBJ2-1, is as follows: GAGVSQSPRYKVAKRGQDVALRCDPISGHVSLFWYQQALGQGPEFLTYFQNEAQLDKSGLPSDRFFAERPEGSVSTLKIQRTQQEDSAVYLCASSLASINEQFFGPGTRLTVL.

This chain joins TRBV2 and TRBJ1-1, with TRBD1 matching 9 bases. Trimming cost V 7 bases and J 5 bases; bases outside gene matches: 5. The CDR3 contains 13 residues. Germline loops: CDR1 SNHLY, CDR2 FYNNEI. This chain's CDR3 is CASNNRGQTEAFF. The CDR3 DNA reads as TGTGCCAGCAACAACAGGGGGCAGACTGAAGCTTTCTTT.

V is TRBV7-2 and J is TRBJ1-1, with 8 positions matching TRBD1. Trimming took 7 bases from V and 3 from J; bases not matched to a gene: 4. The V gene's germline CDR1 is SGHTA and CDR2 FQGNSA. This CDR3 is 13 amino acids long. CDR3 sequence (DNA): TGTGCCAGCAAATCACAGGGGGACACTGAAGCTTTCTTT. Translated: CASKSQGDTEAFF.

Note on this clonotype: One end of the junction varies from germline; a read error may be responsible. The chain employs TRBV10-3 and TRBJ1-5; D is unresolved. CDR1 ENHRY and CDR2 SYGVKD come from the germline V gene. There are 18 residues in the CDR3. CDR3: CASGYSNAVRAAYQPQHF. The CDR3, as DNA: TGTGCCAGCGGTTACTCGAATGCAGTGAGGGCGGCATATCAGCCCCAGCATTTC.

A single count supports this clonotype. In this CDR3 the conserved last residue, phenylalanine or tryptophan, is missing, so a read error is likely. Because the CDR3's place on the DNA is in doubt, the DNA is left out and the CDR3 is given as listed by TCRdb. The chain recombines TRBV7-2 with TRBJ2-5; the table names TRBD1, a call not compared with the DNA. Looked up from germline, CDR1 is SGHTA and CDR2 is FQGNSA. Both ends counted, the CDR3 spans 8 residues. This chain's CDR3 is CASSEDPP.

This clonotype was seen a handful of times. V and J are TRBV7-6 and TRBJ2-2; 8 nucleotides line up with TRBD1. The germline V gene has CDR1 SGHVS and CDR2 FNYEAQ. The CDR3 consists of 15 residues. The J segment lost 1 base and the V segment lost 6 bases, leaving 4 bases of the junction unmatched. The CDR3 bases are TGTGCCAGCAGGTCCGACAGGGGGAACACCGGGGAGCTGTTTTTT. Translation gives CASRSDRGNTGELFF.

This clonotype occurred many times. The chain uses TRBV7-8 and TRBJ2-7; TRBD1 matches at 10 bases. After removal of 5 bases from V and 5 bases from J, the junction contained 9 bases not matched to a gene. CDR3 length: 15 residues. The germline V gene encodes CDR1 SGHVS and CDR2 FQNEAQ. The CDR3 DNA is TGTGCCAGCAGCCGGACCGGGACAGGGGCCCACGAGCAGTACTTC. This gives the protein CASSRTGTGAHEQYF.

V is TRBV7-9 and J is TRBJ2-5; 9 bases are shared with TRBD2. The CDR3 covers 14 residues. V lost 6 bases, J lost 5 bases, and 7 bases stayed unmatched. Germline assignment: CDR1 SEHNR and CDR2 FQNEAQ (reference sequence). CDR3 amino acids: CASSGGGAGETQYF. The CDR3 bases are TGTGCCAGCAGTGGCGGGGGGGCGGGTGAGACCCAGTACTTC.

The chain couples TRBV19 to TRBJ2-7; D perhaps matches TRBD1 (6 bases). The CDR3 consists of 14 residues. V lost 5 bases and J 2 bases, leaving 13 bases between the germline ends. The germline V gene encodes CDR1 LNHDA and CDR2 SQIVND (reference sequence). This CDR3 reads CASSVGQRTYEQYF. The CDR3 DNA reads TGTGCCAGTAGTGTCGGACAGCGTACCTACGAGCAGTACTTC.

This clonotype was counted many times. The chain has TRBV2 and TRBJ1-6; TRBD1 might be the D (5 bases). Germline loops: CDR1 SNHLY, CDR2 FYNNEI. CDR3 length equals 20 residues. Trimming removed 4 bases from V and 2 bases from J, with 24 bases in between. The CDR3 loop is CASSANGPIPGMPYNSPLHF. The CDR3 DNA is TGTGCCAGCAGTGCAAATGGGCCTATACCAGGGATGCCCTATAATTCACCCCTCCACTTT. Complete variable domain (other parts from reference TRBV2 and TRBJ1-6): EPEVTQTPSHQVTQMGQEVILRCVPISNHLYFYWYRQILGQKVEFLVSFYNNEISEKSEIFDDQFSVERPDGSNFTLKIRSTKLEDSAMYFCASSANGPIPGMPYNSPLHFGNGTRLTVT.

The chain has TRBV5-4 and TRBJ2-1, with TRBD2 identical over 10 bases. Germline V gives CDR1 SGHNT, CDR2 YYREEE (reference sequence). Losses at the gene ends were 1 base for V and 3 bases for J; bases not matched to a gene: 4. The CDR3 covers 16 residues. CDR3 loop: CASSLRAGGLYNEQFF. The CDR3 DNA follows: TGTGCCAGCAGCTTGAGAGCGGGGGGGCTCTACAATGAGCAGTTCTTC.

The rearrangement joins TRBV12-3 or TRBV12-4 to TRBJ2-3; D is perhaps TRBD1 (6 bases). The V end lost 6 bases, the J end lost 1 base, and 20 bases lay between the germline ends. The CDR3 consists of 17 residues. This CDR3 reads CASSQDAIEGGTDTQYF. The CDR3 DNA reads as TGTGCCAGCAGCCAAGACGCCATCGAGGGGGGCACAGATACGCAGTATTTT.

This clonotype was observed at least ten times. This sequence joins TRBV9 and TRBJ2-1; tentatively, D is TRBD1 or TRBD2 (5 bases each). The V gene lost 3 bases and the J gene lost 5 bases, with 15 bases spanning the gap. The germline gives CDR1 SGDLS, CDR2 YYNGEE. The CDR3 spans 15 residues. Here the CDR3 reads CASSAGTPRDNEQFF. The CDR3 coding sequence is TGTGCCAGCAGCGCCGGGACGCCGAGAGACAATGAGCAGTTCTTC.

This sequence joins TRBV10-2 and TRBJ2-7; no clear D gene. From germline, CDR1 is WSHSY and CDR2 SAAADI. Trimming shortened V by 6 bases and J by 2 bases, and 11 bases separated the two germline ends. The CDR3 has 13 amino acids. This CDR3 reads CASRSLGTYEQYV. CDR3 bases: TGCGCCAGCAGAAGTCTAGGAACCTACGAGCAGTACGTC.

In its sample, this clonotype was seen many times. The gene calls are TRBV20-1 and TRBJ1-4, with 8 bases that match TRBD1. Germline V gives CDR1 DFQATT, CDR2 SNEGSKA (reference sequence). Trimming removed 4 bases from V and 0 bases from J; junction bases left unmatched: 4. The CDR3 runs 15 residues. The CDR3 DNA reads as TGCAGTGCTAAGGGACAGGCCACAACTAATGAAAAACTGTTTTTT. It yields the protein CSAKGQATTNEKLFF.

This clonotype was observed at least ten times. The rearrangement links TRBV19 to TRBJ1-1; no definite D call. V lost 3 bases, J lost 0 bases, and 11 bases lay in between. The germline gives CDR1 LNHDA, CDR2 SQIVND (reference sequence). This CDR3 region has 15 residues. The CDR3 sequence is CASSMGGHLNTEAFF. The CDR3 DNA reads TGTGCCAGTAGTATGGGAGGGCACCTGAACACTGAAGCTTTCTTT.